This entry describes one TCR beta chain. This record comes from a study of blood T cells in healthy people across ages. The trim removed 0 bases at V and 4 bases at J, leaving 8 bases unmatched. Germline V gene lookup returns CDR1 LGHNT and CDR2 FRNRAP. This CDR3 comprises 16 residues. Combining a sample-barcoded 5' primer with a J-beta primer mix, a second PCR ran for roughly 6 to 12 cycles. TCRdb independently ran MiXCR on the 5' RACE reads; one entry per CDR3 protein. Of approximately 2,000,000 distinct CDR3 sequences in the sample, 30% to 40% were seen once. The rearrangement uses TRBV12-5 and TRBJ2-5; TRBD2 aligns across 7 bases. The sequencing input was blood. This receptor was taken from a human donor in good health. CDR3 bases: TGTGCTAGTGGTTTGGTACTGGGGGGGTTCTTAGAGACCCAGTACTTC. Protein sequence: CASGLVLGGFLETQYF.